This entry lists 11 T cell receptor beta chains sequenced from one sample in a study of T-cell reconstitution after alpha-beta-depleted transplantation in children. Unique molecular identifiers were used in preparing the TCRbeta library. Using its own MiXCR run on the PCR reads, TCRdb lists one record per CDR3 protein. The top ten clones hold 24% of a sample with about 130,000 distinct CDR3 sequences, around a tenth of them seen once. The sample consisted of PBMCs, mostly from graft donor cells, taken 180 days after TCRalphabeta/CD19-depleted stem cell transplant. All receptors come from a girl less than two years old who had a stem cell transplant for combined immunodeficiency, so the T cells may come from the graft donor.

The table lists this clonotype with a few counts. The CDR3 bases are TGTGCCACCAGTGATTTTCTAGCGGGGAAAGAGACCCAGTACTTC. Its protein is CATSDFLAGKETQYF. The rearrangement links TRBV24-1 to TRBJ2-5; 9 bases agree with TRBD2. V lost 1 base, J lost 3 bases, and 2 bases stayed unmatched. CDR1 and CDR2 (germline): KGHDR, SFDVKD. CDR3 length: 15 amino acids.

This clonotype was seen a few times. The V gene is TRBV7-3, the J gene TRBJ1-1; D ambiguous. V dropped 1 base and J dropped 6 bases, with 9 bases sitting between them. CDR3 size: 13 residues. The V gene's germline CDR1 is SGHTA and CDR2 FQGTGA. The CDR3 DNA sequence: TGTGCCAGCAGCTTAAGCCCTGGGGCTGAAGCTTTCTTT. Translation: CASSLSPGAEAFF.

This clonotype was counted a few times. This rearrangement joins TRBV20-1 to TRBJ1-4; 9 bases align to TRBD1. Per germline, CDR1 DFQATT and CDR2 SNEGSKA (reference sequence). V shed 6 bases, J shed 6 bases, and the junction held 5 bases outside the gene matches. The CDR3 spans 13 residues. In nucleotides, the CDR3 is TGCAGTGCGGACGGGACAGGGCATGAAAAACTGTTTTTT. Protein: CSADGTGHEKLFF.

Only a few counts were recorded for this clonotype. The rearrangement joins TRBV5-1 to TRBJ1-2, with a weak D call TRBD1 (5 bases). V was clipped by 1 base and J by 8 bases, with 9 bases between them. Germline CDR1 SGHRS, CDR2 YFSETQ. The CDR3 length is 12 residues. CDR3 region: CASSLTGKGYTF. The CDR3, as DNA: TGCGCCAGCAGCTTGACAGGAAAAGGCTACACCTTC.

This clonotype showed up many times. The rearrangement uses TRBV20-1 and TRBJ2-3, with D perhaps TRBD2 (7 bases). Trimming pared 1 base from V and 4 bases from J, leaving 12 bases between. Germline V CDR1 and CDR2: DFQATT, SNEGSKA (reference sequence). The CDR3 runs to 14 residues. In DNA form, the CDR3 reads TGCAGTGCTAGAGTGGCGGGGGCCCCAGATACGCAGTATTTT. This codes for CSARVAGAPDTQYF.

The CDR3 sequence: CASAKLGETQYF. DNA of the CDR3: TGTGCCAGCGCAAAGTTGGGAGAGACCCAGTACTTC. The V gene is TRBV25-1, the J gene TRBJ2-5; D ambiguous. This CDR3 region has 12 residues. Trimming shortened V by 8 bases and J by 4 bases, and 11 bases separated the two germline ends. Germline values: CDR1 MGHDK, CDR2 SYGVNS.

The chain links TRBV7-2 to TRBJ2-3, with 10 bases fitting TRBD2. Germline V gives CDR1 SGHTA, CDR2 FQGNSA. The CDR3 spans 15 residues. V gave up 6 bases and J gave up 5 bases; unmatched junction bases: 8. The CDR3 DNA reads TGTGCCAGCAGACCACTAGCGGGGATGATAGATACGCAGTATTTT. Residues: CASRPLAGMIDTQYF.

As concerns this clonotype: One end of the junction varies from germline; a read error may be responsible. The chain recombines TRBV7-2 with TRBJ2-2, with a tentative D call TRBD2 (7 bases). The CDR3 contains 16 residues. Germline loops: CDR1 SGHTA, CDR2 FQGNSA. In DNA, the CDR3 is TGTGCCAGCAGTTTAGGGAGGGGGTTGGGCACCGGGGAGCTGTTTTTT. Translating it yields CASSLGRGLGTGELFF.

This clonotype was seen more than once but under ten times. The chain uses TRBV29-1 and TRBJ2-7; 8 bases match TRBD2. Losses at the gene ends were 6 bases for V and 7 bases for J; bases not matched to a gene: 8. The germline V gene has CDR1 SQVTM and CDR2 ANQGSEA. This CDR3 comprises 12 residues. CDR3 in amino acids: CSVPGAGVEQYF. The CDR3 DNA reads as TGCAGCGTCCCAGGAGCGGGGGTTGAGCAGTACTTC.

This rearrangement joins TRBV4-2 to TRBJ2-7, with D perhaps TRBD1 (5 bases). V was pared by 4 bases and J by 2 bases, with 12 bases between. There are 14 residues in the CDR3. Germline CDR1 reads LGHNA; CDR2 reads YNFKEQ. The DNA of the CDR3 is TGTGCCAGCAGCCGCTGGGGCGCGACCTACGAGCAGTACTTC. Amino acid sequence: CASSRWGATYEQYF.

This clonotype came up many times. The CDR3 region has the DNA TGTGCCACCAGTGATTCGGGCGGGGATGAGGAAGCTTTCTTT. This sequence encodes CATSDSGGDEEAFF. J is TRBJ1-1 and V is TRBV24-1; no clear D gene. Trimming took off 2 bases at V and 8 bases at J, with 14 bases between the two ends. The CDR3 is 14 residues long. Germline CDR1 is KGHDR and CDR2 is SFDVKD.